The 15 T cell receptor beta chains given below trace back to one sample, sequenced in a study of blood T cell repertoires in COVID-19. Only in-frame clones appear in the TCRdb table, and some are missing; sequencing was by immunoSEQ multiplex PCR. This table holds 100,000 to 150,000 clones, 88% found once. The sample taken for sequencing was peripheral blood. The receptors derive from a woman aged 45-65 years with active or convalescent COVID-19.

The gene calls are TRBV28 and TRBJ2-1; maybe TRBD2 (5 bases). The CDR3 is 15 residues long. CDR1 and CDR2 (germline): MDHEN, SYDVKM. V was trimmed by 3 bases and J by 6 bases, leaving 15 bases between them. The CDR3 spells CASSFRGLHGNEQFF. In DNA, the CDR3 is TGTGCCAGCAGTTTCCGGGGTCTACACGGCAATGAGCAGTTCTTC.

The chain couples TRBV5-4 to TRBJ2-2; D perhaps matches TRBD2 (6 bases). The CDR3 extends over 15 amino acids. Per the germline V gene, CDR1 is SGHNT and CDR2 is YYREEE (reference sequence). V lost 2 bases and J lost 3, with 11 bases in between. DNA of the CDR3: TGTGCCAGCAGCTTCGGCGGGGCCGACACCGGGGAGCTGTTTTTT. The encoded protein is CASSFGGADTGELFF.

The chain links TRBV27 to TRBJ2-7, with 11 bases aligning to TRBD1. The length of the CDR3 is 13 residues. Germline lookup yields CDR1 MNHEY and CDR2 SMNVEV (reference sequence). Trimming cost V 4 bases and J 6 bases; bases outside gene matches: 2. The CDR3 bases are TGTGCCAGCAGTTGGACAGGGGGCCTCGAGCAGTACTTC. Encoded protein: CASSWTGGLEQYF.

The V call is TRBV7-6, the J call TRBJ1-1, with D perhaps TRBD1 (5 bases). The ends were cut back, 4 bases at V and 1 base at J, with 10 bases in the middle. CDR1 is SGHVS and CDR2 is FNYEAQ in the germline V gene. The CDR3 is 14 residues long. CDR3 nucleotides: TGTGCCAGCAGCTCTGGACATAGGAACACTGAAGCTTTCTTT. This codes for CASSSGHRNTEAFF.

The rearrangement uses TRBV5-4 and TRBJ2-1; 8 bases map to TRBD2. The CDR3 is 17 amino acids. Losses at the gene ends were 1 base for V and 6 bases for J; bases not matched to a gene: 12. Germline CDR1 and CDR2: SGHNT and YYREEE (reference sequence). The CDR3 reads CASSLLLADIASNEQFF. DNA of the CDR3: TGTGCCAGCAGCTTGCTACTAGCGGACATTGCCTCCAATGAGCAGTTCTTC.

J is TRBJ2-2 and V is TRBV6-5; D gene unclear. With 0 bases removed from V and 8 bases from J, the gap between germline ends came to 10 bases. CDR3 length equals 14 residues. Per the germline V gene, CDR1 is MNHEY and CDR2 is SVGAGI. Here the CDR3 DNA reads TGTGCCAGCAGTTACTCGTCCAGGTTAGGGGAGCTGTTTTTT. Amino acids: CASSYSSRLGELFF.

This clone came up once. CDR3 bases: TGTGCCAGCAGTTACTCTGGGGGCACCTACGAGCAGTACTTC. This sequence encodes CASSYSGGTYEQYF. V is TRBV6-2 or TRBV6-3 and J is TRBJ2-7; D possibly corresponds to TRBD1 (6 bases). This CDR3 contains 14 residues. V lost 0 bases and J 2 bases, leaving 8 bases between the germline ends. Germline V gene sequence: CDR1 MNHEY, CDR2 SVGEGT.

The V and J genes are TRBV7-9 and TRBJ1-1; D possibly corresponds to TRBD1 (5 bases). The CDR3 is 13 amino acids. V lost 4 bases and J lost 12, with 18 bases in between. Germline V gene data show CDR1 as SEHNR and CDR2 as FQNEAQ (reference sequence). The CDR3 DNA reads TGTGCCAGCAGCTCGGGGGGTACGTTCGGACCTTTCTTT. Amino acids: CASSSGGTFGPFF.

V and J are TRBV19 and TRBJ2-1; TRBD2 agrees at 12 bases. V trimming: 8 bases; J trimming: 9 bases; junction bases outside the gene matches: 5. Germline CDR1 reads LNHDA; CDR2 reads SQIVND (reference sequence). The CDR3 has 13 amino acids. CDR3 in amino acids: CASASGRAGEQFF. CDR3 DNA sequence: TGTGCCAGTGCTAGCGGGAGGGCCGGTGAGCAGTTCTTC.

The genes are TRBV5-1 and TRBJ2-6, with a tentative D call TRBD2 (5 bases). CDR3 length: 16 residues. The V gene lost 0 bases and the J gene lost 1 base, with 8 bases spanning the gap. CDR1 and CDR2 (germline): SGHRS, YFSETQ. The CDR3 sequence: CASSLASGSGANVLTF. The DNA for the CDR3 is TGCGCCAGCAGCTTGGCCTCGGGGTCTGGGGCCAACGTCCTGACTTTC.

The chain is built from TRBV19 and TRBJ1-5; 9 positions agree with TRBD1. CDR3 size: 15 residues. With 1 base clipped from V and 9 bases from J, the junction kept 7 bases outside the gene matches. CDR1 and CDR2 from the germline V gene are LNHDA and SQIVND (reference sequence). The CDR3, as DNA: TGTGCCAGTAGTATAGGAACAGGGGGCGCGTGGCCCCAGCATTTT. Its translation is CASSIGTGGAWPQHF.

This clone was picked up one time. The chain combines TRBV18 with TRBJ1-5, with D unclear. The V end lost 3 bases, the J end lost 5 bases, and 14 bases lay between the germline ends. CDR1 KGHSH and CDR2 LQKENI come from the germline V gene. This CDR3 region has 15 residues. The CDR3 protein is CASSPPGRRYQPQHF. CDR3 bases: TGTGCCAGCTCACCTCCGGGCAGGAGGTATCAGCCCCAGCATTTT. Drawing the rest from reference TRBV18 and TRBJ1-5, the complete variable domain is NAGVMQNPRHLVRRRGQEARLRCSPMKGHSHVYWYRQLPEEGLKFMVYLQKENIIDESGMPKERFSAEFPKEGPSILRIQQVVRGDSAAYFCASSPPGRRYQPQHFGDGTRLSIL.

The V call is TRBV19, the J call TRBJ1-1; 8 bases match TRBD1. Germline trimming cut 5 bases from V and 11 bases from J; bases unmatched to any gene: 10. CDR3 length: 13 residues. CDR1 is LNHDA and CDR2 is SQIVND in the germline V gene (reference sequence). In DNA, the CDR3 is TGTGCCAGTAGTCGGCTTACGGACAGGGCGGCTTTCTTT. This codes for CASSRLTDRAAFF.

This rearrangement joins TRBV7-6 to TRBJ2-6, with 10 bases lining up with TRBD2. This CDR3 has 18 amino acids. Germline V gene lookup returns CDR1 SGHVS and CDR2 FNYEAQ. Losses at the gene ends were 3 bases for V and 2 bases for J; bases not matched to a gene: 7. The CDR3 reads CASSFDGGTSAGANVLTF. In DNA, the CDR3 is TGTGCCAGCAGCTTTGACGGGGGGACTAGCGCTGGGGCCAACGTCCTGACTTTC. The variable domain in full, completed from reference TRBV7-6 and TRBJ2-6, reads GAGVSQSPRYKVTKRGQDVALRCDPISGHVSLYWYRQALGQGPEFLTYFNYEAQQDKSGLPNDRFSAERPEGSISTLTIQRTEQRDSAMYRCASSFDGGTSAGANVLTFGAGSRLTVL.

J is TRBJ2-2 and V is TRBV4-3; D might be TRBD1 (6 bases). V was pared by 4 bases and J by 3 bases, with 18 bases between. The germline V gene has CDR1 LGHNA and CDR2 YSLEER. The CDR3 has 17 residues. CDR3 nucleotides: TGCGCCAGCAGCCCCGATATGGGGACAATATACACCGGGGAGCTGTTTTTT. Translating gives CASSPDMGTIYTGELFF.